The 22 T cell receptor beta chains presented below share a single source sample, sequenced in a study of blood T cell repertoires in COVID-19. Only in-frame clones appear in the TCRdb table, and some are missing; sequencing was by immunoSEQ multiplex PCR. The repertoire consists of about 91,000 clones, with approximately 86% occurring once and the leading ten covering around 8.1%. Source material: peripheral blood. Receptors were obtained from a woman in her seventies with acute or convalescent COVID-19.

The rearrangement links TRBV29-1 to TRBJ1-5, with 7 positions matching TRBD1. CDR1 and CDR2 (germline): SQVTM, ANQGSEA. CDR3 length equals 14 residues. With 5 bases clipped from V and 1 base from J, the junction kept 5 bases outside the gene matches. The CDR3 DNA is TGCAGCGTTTCGACAGGGCTCAGCAATCAGCCCCAGCATTTT. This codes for CSVSTGLSNQPQHF.

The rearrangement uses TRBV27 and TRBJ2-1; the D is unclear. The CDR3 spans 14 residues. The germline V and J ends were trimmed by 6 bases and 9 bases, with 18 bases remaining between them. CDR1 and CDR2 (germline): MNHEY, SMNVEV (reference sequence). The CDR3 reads CASSLGHVFSEQFF. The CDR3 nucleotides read TGTGCCAGCAGCCTAGGCCACGTTTTCAGTGAGCAGTTCTTC.

CDR3 amino acids: CASSALTGGTRSYEQYF. DNA of the CDR3: TGTGCCAGTAGTGCTTTGACGGGGGGCACCCGGTCCTACGAGCAGTACTTC. The chain recombines TRBV19 with TRBJ2-7; tentative D call: TRBD2 (7 bases). In germline, CDR1 is LNHDA, CDR2 SQIVND (reference sequence). V was clipped by 5 bases and J by 1 base, with 21 bases between them. CDR3 length: 17 residues.

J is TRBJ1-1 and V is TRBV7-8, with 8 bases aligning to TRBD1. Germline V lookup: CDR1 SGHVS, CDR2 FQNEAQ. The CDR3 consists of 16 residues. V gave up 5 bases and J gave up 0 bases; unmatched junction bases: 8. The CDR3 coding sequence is TGTGCCAGCAGCGACCGGGACAGGACCTTGAACACTGAAGCTTTCTTT. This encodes CASSDRDRTLNTEAFF.

CDR3 nucleotides: TGTGCCAGCAGCCAAGCCCAGGGGACCCCCACCATATATTTT. This translates into CASSQAQGTPTIYF. This chain joins TRBV3-1 (or the pseudogene TRBV3-2) and TRBJ1-3, with D perhaps TRBD1 (6 bases). V lost 1 base to trimming and J lost 9 bases, with 13 bases between them. Looked up from germline, CDR1 is LGHDT and CDR2 is YNNKEL (reference sequence). This CDR3 contains 14 residues.

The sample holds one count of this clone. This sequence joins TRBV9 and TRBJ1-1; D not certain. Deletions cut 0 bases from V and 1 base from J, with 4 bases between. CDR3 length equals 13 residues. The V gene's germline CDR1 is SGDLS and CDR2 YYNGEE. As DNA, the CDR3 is TGTGCCAGCAGCGTAGGCAGGAACACTGAAGCTTTCTTT. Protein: CASSVGRNTEAFF.

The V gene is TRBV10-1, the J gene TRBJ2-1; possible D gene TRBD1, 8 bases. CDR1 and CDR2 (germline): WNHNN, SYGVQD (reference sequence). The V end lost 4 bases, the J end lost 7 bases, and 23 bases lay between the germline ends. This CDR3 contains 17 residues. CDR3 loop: CASSASGDRFRGNEQFF. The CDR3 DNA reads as TGCGCCAGCAGTGCAAGCGGGGACAGGTTTCGGGGGAATGAGCAGTTCTTC.

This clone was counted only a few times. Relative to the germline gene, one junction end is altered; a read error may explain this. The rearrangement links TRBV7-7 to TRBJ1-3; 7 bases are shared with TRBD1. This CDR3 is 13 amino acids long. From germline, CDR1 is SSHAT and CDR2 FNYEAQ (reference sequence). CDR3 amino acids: CASSQDRGNTIYF. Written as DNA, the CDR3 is TGTGCTAGCAGCCAGGACAGGGGAAACACCATATATTTT.

In nucleotides, the CDR3 is TGTGCCAGCAGTCCGGCGATAGCGGGACTCTACGAGCAGTACTTC. Its translation is CASSPAIAGLYEQYF. This sequence joins TRBV28 and TRBJ2-7; 8 bases are shared with TRBD2. This CDR3 contains 15 residues. Germline values: CDR1 MDHEN, CDR2 SYDVKM. The V gene end was trimmed by 5 bases and the J gene end by 3 bases; junction bases not matched to a gene: 9.

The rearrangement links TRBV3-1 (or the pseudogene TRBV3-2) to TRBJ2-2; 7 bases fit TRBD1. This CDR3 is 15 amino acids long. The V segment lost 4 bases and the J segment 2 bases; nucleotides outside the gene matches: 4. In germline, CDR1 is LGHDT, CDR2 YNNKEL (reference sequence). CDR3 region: CASSPRDRNTGELFF. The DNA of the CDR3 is TGTGCCAGCAGCCCCCGGGACAGAAACACCGGGGAGCTGTTTTTT.

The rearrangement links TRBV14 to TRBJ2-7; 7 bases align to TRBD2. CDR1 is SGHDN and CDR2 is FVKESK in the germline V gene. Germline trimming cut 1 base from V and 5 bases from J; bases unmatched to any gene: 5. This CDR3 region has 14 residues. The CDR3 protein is CASSQAGGRNEQYF. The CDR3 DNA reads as TGTGCCAGCAGCCAAGCCGGGGGGAGGAACGAGCAGTACTTC.

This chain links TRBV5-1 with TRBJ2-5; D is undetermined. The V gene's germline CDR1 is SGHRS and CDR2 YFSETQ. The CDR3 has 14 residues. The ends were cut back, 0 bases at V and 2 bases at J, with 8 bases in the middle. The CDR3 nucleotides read TGCGCCAGCAGCTTGGGGCAGTCACAAGAGACCCAGTACTTC. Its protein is CASSLGQSQETQYF.

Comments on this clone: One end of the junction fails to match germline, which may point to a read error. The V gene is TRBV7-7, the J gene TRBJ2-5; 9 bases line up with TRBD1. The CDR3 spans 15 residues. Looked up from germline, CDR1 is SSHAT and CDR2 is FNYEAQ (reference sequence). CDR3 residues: CASSPGTGYQETQYF. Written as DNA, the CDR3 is TGTGCTAGCAGCCCCGGGACAGGGTACCAAGAGACCCAGTACTTC.

CDR3 protein: CASSLTGLAGGGTDTQYF. The DNA for the CDR3 is TGTGCCAGCAGTCTAACCGGACTAGCGGGAGGAGGCACAGATACGCAGTATTTT. The rearrangement joins TRBV6-6 to TRBJ2-3, with 14 positions matching TRBD2. Germline CDR1 is MNHNY and CDR2 is SVGAGI (reference sequence). V dropped 5 bases and J dropped 1; count of bases not matched to a gene: 8. The CDR3 is 18 residues long.

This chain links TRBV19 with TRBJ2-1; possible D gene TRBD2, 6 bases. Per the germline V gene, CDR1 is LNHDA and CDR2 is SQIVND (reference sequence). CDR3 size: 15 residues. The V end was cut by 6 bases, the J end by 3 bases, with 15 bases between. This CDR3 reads CASSLARSFYNEQFF. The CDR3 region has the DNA TGTGCCAGTAGCCTAGCGAGATCCTTCTACAATGAGCAGTTCTTC.

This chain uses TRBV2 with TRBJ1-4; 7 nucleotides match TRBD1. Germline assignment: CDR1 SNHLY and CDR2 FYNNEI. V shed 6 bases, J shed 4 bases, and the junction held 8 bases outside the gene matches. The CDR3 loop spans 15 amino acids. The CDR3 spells CASRPGTVNNEKLFF. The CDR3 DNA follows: TGTGCCAGCAGACCCGGGACAGTGAATAATGAAAAACTGTTTTTT.

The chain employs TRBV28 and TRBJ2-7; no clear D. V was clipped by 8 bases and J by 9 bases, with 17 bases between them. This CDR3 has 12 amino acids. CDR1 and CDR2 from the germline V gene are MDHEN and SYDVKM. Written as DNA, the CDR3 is TGTGCCAGCCGCGGCTACATTATGGGGCAGTACTTC. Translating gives CASRGYIMGQYF.

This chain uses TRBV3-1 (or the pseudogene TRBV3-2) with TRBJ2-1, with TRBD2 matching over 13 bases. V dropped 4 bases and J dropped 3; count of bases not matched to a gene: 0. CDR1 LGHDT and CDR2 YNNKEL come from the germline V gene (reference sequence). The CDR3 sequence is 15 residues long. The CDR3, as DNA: TGTGCCAGCAGCCGGACTAGCGGGAGCTACAATGAGCAGTTCTTC. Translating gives CASSRTSGSYNEQFF.

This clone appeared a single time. The CDR3 sequence is CSVPPDRKQFF. The CDR3 DNA reads TGCAGCGTTCCCCCGGACAGAAAGCAGTTCTTC. This chain connects TRBV29-1 to TRBJ2-1, with D perhaps matching TRBD1 (6 bases). The CDR3 runs 11 residues. Germline CDR1 reads SQVTM; CDR2 reads ANQGSEA. V lost 5 bases, J lost 11 bases, and 13 bases lay in between.

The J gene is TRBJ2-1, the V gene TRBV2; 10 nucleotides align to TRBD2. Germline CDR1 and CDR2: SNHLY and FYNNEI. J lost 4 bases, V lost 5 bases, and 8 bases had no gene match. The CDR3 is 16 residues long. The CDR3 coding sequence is TGTGCCAGCAGTTCTACCCGGACTAGCGGTTACAATGAGCAGTTCTTC. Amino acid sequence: CASSSTRTSGYNEQFF. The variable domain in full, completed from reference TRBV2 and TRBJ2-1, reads EPEVTQTPSHQVTQMGQEVILRCVPISNHLYFYWYRQILGQKVEFLVSFYNNEISEKSEIFDDQFSVERPDGSNFTLKIRSTKLEDSAMYFCASSSTRTSGYNEQFFGPGTRLTVL.

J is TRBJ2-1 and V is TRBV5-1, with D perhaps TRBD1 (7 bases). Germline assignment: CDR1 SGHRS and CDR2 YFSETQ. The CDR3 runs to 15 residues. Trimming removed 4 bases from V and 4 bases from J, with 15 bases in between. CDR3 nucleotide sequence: TGCGCCAGCAGCCCGGGCGGGACAGAGTACAATGAGCAGTTCTTC. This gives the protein CASSPGGTEYNEQFF.

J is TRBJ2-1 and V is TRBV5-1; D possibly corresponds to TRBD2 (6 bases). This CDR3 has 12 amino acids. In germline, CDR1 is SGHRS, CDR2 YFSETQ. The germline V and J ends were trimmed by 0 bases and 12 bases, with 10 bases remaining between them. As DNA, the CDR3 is TGCGCCAGCAGCTTGGACCAGGGAGGGCAGTTCTTC. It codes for CASSLDQGGQFF.